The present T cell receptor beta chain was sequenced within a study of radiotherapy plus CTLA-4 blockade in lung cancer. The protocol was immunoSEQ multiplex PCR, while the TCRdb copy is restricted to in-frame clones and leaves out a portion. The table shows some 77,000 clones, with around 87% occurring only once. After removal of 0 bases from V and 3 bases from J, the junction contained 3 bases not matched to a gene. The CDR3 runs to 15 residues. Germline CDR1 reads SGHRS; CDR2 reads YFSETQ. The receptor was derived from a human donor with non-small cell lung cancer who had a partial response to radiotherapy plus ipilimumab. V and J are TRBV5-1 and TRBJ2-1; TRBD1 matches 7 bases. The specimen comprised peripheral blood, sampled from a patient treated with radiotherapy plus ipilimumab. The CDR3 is CASSLGQGVYNEQFF. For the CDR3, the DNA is TGCGCCAGCAGCTTGGGACAGGGTGTCTACAATGAGCAGTTCTTC.